This T cell receptor beta chain was sequenced during a study of CD8 T cells in Susac syndrome. Trimming removed 6 bases from V and 3 bases from J; junction bases left unmatched: 7. Germline values: CDR1 KGHSH, CDR2 LQKENI. The CDR3 extends over 15 amino acids. RNA, at about 0.45 to 1 ug, was reverse transcribed with random hexamers. TCRdb fed the immunoSEQ multiplex PCR reads into MiXCR, producing one record per CDR3 protein. The top ten clones hold roughly 0.1% of a sample with about 210,000 distinct CDR3 sequences, around 96% of them seen once. This clonotype was seen once. The antigen is undetermined. General study points: Individuals included in the TCR sequencing and HLA analysis were acknowledged by the study to be relatively few in number.

The sequence came from a human donor with multiple sclerosis. This chain links TRBV18 with TRBJ1-2, with 10 nucleotides matching TRBD1. The sequenced material came from CD4+ T cells from PBMCs. CDR3 amino acids: CASSSGQGPYYGYTF. As DNA, the CDR3 is TGTGCCAGCTCGTCGGGACAGGGGCCTTACTATGGCTACACCTTC.